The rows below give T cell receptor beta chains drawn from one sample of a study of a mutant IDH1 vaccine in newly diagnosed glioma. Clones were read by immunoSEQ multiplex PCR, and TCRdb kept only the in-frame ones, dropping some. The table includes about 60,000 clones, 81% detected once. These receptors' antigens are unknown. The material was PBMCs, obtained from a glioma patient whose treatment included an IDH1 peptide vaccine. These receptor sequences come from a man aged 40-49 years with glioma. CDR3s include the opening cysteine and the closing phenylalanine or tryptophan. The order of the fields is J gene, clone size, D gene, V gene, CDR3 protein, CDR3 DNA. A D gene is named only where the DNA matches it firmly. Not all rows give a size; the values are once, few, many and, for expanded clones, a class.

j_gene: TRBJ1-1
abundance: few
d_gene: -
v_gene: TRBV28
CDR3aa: CASSPFLNTEAFF
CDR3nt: TGTGCCAGCAGTCCGTTCTTGAACACTGAAGCTTTCTTT

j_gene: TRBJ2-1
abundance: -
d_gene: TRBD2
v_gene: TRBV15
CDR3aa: CATSRGGSGKNEQFF
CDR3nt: TGTGCCACCAGCAGAGGAGGGAGCGGGAAAAATGAGCAGTTCTTC

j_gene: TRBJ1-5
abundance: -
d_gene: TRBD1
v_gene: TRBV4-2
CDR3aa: CASSAPDRDNQPQHF
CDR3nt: TGTGCCAGCAGCGCCCCGGACAGGGACAATCAGCCCCAGCATTTT

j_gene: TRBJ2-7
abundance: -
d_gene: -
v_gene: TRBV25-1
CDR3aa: CASSDRWSREQYF
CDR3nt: TGTGCCAGCAGTGATCGTTGGTCCCGCGAGCAGTACTTC

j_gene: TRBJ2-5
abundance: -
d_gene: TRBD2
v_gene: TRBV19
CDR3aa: CASSIRSGGARETQYF
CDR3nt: TGTGCCAGTAGTATCCGAAGCGGGGGGGCCCGAGAGACCCAGTACTTC

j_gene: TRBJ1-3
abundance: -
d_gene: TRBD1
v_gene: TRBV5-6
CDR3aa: CASSLPTGRRNTIYF
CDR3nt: TGTGCCAGCAGCTTGCCGACAGGGAGAAGAAACACCATATATTTT

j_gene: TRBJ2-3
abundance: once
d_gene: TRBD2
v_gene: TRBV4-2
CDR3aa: CASSQELAGGTDTQYF
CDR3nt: TGTGCCAGCAGCCAAGAACTAGCGGGGGGCACAGATACGCAGTATTTT

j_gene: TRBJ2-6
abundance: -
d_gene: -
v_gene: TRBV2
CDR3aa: CASSDRGFSGANVLTF
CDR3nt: TGTGCCAGCAGTGACAGGGGATTCTCTGGGGCCAACGTCCTGACTTTC

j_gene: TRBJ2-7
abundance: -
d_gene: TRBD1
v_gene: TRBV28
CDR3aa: CASSSGQAAYEQYF
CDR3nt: TGTGCCAGCAGTTCGGGACAGGCCGCCTACGAGCAGTACTTC

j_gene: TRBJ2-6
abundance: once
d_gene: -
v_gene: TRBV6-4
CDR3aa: CASSQRPSGANVLTF
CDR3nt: TGTGCCAGCAGTCAGAGGCCCTCTGGGGCCAACGTCCTGACTTTC

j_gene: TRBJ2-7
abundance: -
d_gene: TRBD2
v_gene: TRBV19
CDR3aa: CASSISTSGSYEQYF
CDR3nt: TGTGCCAGTAGTATATCGACTAGCGGATCCTACGAGCAGTACTTC

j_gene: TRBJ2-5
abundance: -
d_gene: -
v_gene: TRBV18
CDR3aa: CASSSTAQETQYF
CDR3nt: TGTGCCAGCTCATCGACAGCTCAAGAGACCCAGTACTTC

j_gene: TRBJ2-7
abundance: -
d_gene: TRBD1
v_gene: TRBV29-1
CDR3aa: CSVKQGYSYEQYF
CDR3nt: TGCAGCGTGAAACAGGGGTACTCCTACGAGCAGTACTTC

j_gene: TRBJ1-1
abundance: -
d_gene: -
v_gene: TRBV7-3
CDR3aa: CASSSSGTAEMGEAFF
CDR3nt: TGTGCCAGCAGCTCATCCGGGACCGCGGAAATGGGTGAAGCTTTCTTT

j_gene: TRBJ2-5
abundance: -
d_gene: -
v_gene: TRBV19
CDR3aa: CASSNSRGEETQYF
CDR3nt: TGTGCCAGTAGTAACTCCCGGGGAGAAGAGACCCAGTACTTC

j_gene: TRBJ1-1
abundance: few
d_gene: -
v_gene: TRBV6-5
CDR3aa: CASSYSRSGSTEAFF
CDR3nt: TGTGCCAGCAGTTACTCGAGGTCAGGAAGCACTGAAGCTTTCTTT

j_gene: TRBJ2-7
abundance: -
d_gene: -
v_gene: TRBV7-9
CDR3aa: CASSLGGYYEQYF
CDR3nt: TGTGCCAGCAGCTTAGGAGGGTACTACGAGCAGTACTTC

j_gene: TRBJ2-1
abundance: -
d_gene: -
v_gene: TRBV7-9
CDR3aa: CASSQSLGSYNEQFF
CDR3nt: TGTGCCAGCAGCCAATCACTAGGTTCTTACAATGAGCAGTTCTTC

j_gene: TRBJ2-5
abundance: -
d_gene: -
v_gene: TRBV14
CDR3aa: CASSQTTGETQYF
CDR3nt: TGTGCCAGCAGCCAAACGACAGGCGAGACCCAGTACTTC

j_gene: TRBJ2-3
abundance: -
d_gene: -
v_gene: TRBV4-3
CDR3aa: CASSQLSGASGTDTQYF
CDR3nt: TGCGCCAGCAGCCAGTTGTCGGGGGCTAGTGGAACAGATACGCAGTATTTT

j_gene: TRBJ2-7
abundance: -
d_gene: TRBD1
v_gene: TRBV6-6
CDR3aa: CASRGQGGHEQYF
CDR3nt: TGTGCCAGCAGGGGACAGGGTGGCCACGAGCAGTACTTC

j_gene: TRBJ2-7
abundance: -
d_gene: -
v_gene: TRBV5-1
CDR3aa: CASSLDNEQYF
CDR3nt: TGCGCCAGCAGCTTGGACAACGAGCAGTACTTC

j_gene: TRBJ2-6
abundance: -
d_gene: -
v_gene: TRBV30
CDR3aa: CAWNERGGTGANVLTF
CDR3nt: TGTGCCTGGAATGAGAGAGGGGGTACTGGGGCCAACGTCCTGACTTTC

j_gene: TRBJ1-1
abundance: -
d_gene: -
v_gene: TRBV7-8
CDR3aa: CASSQDRNTEAFF
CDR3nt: TGTGCCAGCAGTCAGGACAGGAACACTGAAGCTTTCTTT

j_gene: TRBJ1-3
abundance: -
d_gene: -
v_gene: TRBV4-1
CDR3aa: CASAWGRSGNTIYF
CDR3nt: TGCGCCAGCGCCTGGGGACGCTCTGGAAACACCATATATTTT

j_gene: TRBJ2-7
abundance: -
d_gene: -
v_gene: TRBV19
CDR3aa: CASSKAKYPGHVPSYEQYF
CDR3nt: TGTGCCAGTAGTAAGGCAAAATATCCGGGACACGTTCCCTCCTACGAGCAGTACTTC

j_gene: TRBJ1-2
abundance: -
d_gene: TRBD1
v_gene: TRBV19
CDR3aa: CASSIMSRTGGEGYTF
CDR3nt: TGTGCCAGTAGTATAATGTCTCGGACAGGGGGCGAAGGCTACACCTTC

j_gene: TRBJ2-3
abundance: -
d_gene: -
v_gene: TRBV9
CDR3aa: CASSVADTQYF
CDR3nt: TGTGCCAGCAGCGTAGCAGATACGCAGTATTTT

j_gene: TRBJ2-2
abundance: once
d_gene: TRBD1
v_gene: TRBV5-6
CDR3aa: CASSLGQGVITGELFF
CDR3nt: TGTGCCAGCAGCTTGGGACAGGGGGTAATCACCGGGGAGCTGTTTTTT

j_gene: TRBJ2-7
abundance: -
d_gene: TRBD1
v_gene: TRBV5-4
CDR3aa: CASSWPGQPSGSSYEQYF
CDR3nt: TGTGCCAGCAGCTGGCCGGGACAGCCATCGGGGTCCTCCTACGAGCAGTACTTC

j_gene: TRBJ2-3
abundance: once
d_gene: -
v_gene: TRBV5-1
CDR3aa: CASSLATRQGADTQYF
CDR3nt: TGCGCCAGCAGCTTGGCCACCCGTCAAGGCGCAGATACGCAGTATTTT

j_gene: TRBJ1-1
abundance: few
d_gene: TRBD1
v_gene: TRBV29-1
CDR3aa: CSVGQGAPTEAFF
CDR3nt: TGCAGCGTGGGACAGGGGGCTCCCACTGAAGCTTTCTTT

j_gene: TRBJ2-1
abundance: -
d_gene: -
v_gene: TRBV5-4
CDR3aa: CASSRGRASSSYNEQFF
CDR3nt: TGTGCCAGCAGCAGAGGTAGGGCCAGCAGCTCCTACAATGAGCAGTTCTTC

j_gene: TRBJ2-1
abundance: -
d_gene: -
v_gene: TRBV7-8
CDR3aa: CASSLSLAIGNEQFF
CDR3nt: TGTGCCAGCAGCTTGAGTTTGGCTATAGGCAATGAGCAGTTCTTC

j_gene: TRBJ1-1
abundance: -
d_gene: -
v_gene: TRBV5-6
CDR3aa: CASSLWEGLNTEAFF
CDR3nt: TGTGCCAGCAGCTTGTGGGAGGGGCTGAACACTGAAGCTTTCTTT

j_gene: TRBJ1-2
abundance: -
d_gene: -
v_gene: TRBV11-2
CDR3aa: CASSFRGGYTF
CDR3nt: TGTGCCAGCAGCTTCCGGGGTGGCTACACCTTC

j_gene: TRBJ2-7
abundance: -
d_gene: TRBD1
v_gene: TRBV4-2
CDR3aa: CASSSTGPGFKEQYF
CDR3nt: TGTGCCAGCAGCTCGACAGGGCCTGGATTTAAAGAGCAGTACTTC

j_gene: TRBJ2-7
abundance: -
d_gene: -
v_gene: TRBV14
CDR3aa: CASSQVGGISYEQYF
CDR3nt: TGTGCCAGCAGCCAAGTAGGGGGAATTTCCTACGAGCAGTACTTC

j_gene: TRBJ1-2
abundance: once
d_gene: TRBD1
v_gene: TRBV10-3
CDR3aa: CAISGFKGQGARGYTF
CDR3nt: TGTGCCATCAGTGGCTTTAAGGGACAGGGGGCGCGAGGCTACACCTTC

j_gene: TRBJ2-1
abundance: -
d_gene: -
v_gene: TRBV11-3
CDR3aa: CASSYQRVGYNEQFF
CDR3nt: TGTGCCAGCAGTTACCAACGTGTCGGATACAATGAGCAGTTCTTC

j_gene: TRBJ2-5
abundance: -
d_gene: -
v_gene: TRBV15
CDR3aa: CATSGGTADGTQYF
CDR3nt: TGTGCCACCAGCGGAGGGACAGCAGACGGGACCCAGTACTTC

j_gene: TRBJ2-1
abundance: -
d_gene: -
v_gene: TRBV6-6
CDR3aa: CASRVGGTYNEQFF
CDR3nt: TGTGCCAGCAGAGTAGGGGGAACCTACAATGAGCAGTTCTTC

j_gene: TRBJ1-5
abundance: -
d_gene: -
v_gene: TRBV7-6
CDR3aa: CASSLGGPRDQPQHF
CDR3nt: TGTGCCAGCAGCTTAGGGGGGCCTCGGGATCAGCCCCAGCATTTT

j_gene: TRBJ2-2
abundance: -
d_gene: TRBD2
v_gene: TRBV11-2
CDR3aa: CASSFLAGVGTGELFF
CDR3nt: TGTGCCAGCAGCTTTCTAGCGGGGGTCGGCACCGGGGAGCTGTTTTTT

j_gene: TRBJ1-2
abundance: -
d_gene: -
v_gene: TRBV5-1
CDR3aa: CASSLVWGDGYTF
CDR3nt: TGCGCCAGCAGCTTGGTATGGGGCGACGGCTACACCTTC

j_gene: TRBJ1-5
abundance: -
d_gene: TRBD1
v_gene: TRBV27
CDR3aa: CASSLLGQGHNQPQHF
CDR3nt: TGTGCCAGCAGTTTATTAGGACAGGGACACAATCAGCCCCAGCATTTT

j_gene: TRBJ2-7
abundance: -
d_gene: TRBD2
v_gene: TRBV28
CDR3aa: CASSFGGVASSYEQYF
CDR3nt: TGTGCCAGCAGTTTTGGGGGGGTGGCTAGCTCCTACGAGCAGTACTTC

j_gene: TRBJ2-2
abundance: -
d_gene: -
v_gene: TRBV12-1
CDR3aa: CASSFYLAGNTGELFF
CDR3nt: TGTGCCAGCAGCTTTTACCTAGCGGGGAACACCGGGGAGCTGTTTTTT

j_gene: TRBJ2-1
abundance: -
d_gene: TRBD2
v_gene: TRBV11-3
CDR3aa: CASSFYSRGSLNNEQFF
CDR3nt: TGTGCCAGCAGCTTTTATTCCCGCGGGAGCCTCAACAATGAGCAGTTCTTC

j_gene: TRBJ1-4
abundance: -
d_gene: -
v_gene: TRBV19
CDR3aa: CASSPRGRTNEKLFF
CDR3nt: TGTGCCAGTAGTCCTCGGGGCAGAACTAATGAAAAACTGTTTTTT

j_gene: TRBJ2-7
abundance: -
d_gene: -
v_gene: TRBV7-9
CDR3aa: CASSSDRSYEQYF
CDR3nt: TGTGCCAGCAGCTCCGACAGGTCCTACGAGCAGTACTTC

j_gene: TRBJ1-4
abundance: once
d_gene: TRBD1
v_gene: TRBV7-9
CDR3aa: CASSLSTGNEKLFF
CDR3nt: TGTGCCAGCAGCTTATCGACAGGGAATGAAAAACTGTTTTTT

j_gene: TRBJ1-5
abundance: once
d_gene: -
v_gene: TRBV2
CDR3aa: CASTQGTRQPQHF
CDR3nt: TGTGCCAGCACCCAGGGTACTCGGCAGCCCCAGCATTTT

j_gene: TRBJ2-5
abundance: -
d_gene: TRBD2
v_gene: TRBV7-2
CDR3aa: CASSSGTRQETQYF
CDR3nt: TGTGCCAGCAGCTCCGGGACTAGACAAGAGACCCAGTACTTC

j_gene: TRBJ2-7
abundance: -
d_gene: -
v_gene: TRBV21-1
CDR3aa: CASSNGPLADYEQYF
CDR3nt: TGTGCCAGCAGCAATGGCCCACTAGCGGACTACGAGCAGTACTTC

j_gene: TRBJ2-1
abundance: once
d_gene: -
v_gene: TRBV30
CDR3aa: CAWSVNGYNEQFF
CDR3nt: TGTGCCTGGAGTGTAAACGGCTACAATGAGCAGTTCTTC

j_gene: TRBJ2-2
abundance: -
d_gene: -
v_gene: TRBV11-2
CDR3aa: CASSLGFNTGELFF
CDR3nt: TGTGCCAGCAGCTTAGGTTTTAACACCGGGGAGCTGTTTTTT

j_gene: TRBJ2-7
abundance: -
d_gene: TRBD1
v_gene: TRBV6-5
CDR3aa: CASSRDRGNEQYF
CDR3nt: TGTGCCAGCAGCCGGGACAGGGGGAACGAGCAGTACTTC

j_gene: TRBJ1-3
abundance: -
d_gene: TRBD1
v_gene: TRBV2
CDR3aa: CASRTGTGNTIYF
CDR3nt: TGTGCCTCCCGGACAGGAACTGGAAACACCATATATTTT

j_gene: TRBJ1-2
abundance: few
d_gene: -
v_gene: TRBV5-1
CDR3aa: CASSPRQRYGYTF
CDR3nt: TGCGCCAGCAGCCCACGACAGCGCTATGGCTACACCTTC